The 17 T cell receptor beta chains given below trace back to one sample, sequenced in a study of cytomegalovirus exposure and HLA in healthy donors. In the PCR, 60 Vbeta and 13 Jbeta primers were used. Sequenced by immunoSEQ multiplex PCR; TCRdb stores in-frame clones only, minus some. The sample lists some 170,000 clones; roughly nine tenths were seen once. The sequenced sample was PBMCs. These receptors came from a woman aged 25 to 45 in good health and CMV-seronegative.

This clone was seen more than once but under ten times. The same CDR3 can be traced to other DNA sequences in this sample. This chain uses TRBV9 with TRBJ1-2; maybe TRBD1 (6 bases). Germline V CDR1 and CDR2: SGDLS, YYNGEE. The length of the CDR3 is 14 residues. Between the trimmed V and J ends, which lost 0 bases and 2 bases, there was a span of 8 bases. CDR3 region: CASSVGQGNYGYTF. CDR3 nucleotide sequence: TGTGCCAGCAGCGTAGGTCAGGGGAACTATGGCTACACCTTC.

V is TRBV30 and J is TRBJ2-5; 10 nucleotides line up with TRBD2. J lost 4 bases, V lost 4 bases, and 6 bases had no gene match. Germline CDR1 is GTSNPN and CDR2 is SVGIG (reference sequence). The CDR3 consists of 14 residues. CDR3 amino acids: CAWTLAGAGETQYF. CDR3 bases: TGTGCCTGGACTCTAGCGGGAGCGGGAGAGACCCAGTACTTC. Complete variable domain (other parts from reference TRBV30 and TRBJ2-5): SQTIHQWPATLVQPVGSPLSLECTVEGTSNPNLYWYRQAAGRGLQLLFYSVGIGQISSEVPQNLSASRPQDRQFILSSKKLLLSDSGFYLCAWTLAGAGETQYFGPGTRLLVL.

The CDR3 region is CASSIGPGEKLFF. The CDR3 bases are TGTGCCAGTAGTATAGGACCAGGGGAAAAACTGTTTTTT. The chain couples TRBV19 to TRBJ1-4; a weak D match, TRBD1 (5 bases). The V end lost 1 base, the J end lost 8 bases, and 8 bases lay between the germline ends. CDR1 and CDR2 (germline): LNHDA, SQIVND (reference sequence). The CDR3 length is 13 residues. Together with reference TRBV19 and TRBJ1-4, the CDR3 gives the full variable domain: DGGITQSPKYLFRKEGQNVTLSCEQNLNHDAMYWYRQDPGQGLRLIYYSQIVNDFQKGDIAEGYSVSREKKESFPLTVTSAQKNPTAFYLCASSIGPGEKLFFGSGTQLSVL.

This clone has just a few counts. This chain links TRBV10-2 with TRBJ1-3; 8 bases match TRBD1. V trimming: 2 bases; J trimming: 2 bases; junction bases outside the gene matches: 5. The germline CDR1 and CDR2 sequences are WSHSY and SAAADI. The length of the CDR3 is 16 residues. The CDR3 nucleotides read TGCGCCAGCAGTGAGCAGGACAGGGTAGCTGGAAACACCATATATTTT. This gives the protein CASSEQDRVAGNTIYF.

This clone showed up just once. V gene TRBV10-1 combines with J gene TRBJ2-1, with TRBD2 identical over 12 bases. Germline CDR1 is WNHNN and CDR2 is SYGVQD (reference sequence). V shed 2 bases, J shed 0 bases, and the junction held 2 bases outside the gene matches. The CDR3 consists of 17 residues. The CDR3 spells CASSEASGGVSYNEQFF. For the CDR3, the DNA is TGCGCCAGCAGTGAGGCTAGCGGGGGGGTCTCCTACAATGAGCAGTTCTTC.

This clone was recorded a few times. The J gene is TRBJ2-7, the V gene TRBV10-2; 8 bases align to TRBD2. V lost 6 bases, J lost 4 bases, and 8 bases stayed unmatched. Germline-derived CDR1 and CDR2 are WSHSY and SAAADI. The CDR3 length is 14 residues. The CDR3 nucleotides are TGCGCCAGCAGCGATTTAGCGGGAACTTACGAGCAGTACTTC. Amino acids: CASSDLAGTYEQYF.

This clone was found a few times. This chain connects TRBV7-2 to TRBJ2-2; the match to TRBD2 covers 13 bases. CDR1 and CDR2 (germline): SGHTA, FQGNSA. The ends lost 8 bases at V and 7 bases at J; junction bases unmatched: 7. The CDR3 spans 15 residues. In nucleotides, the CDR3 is TGTGCCAGCCTTACTAGCGGGGGGGCCATCGGGGAGCTGTTTTTT. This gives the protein CASLTSGGAIGELFF.

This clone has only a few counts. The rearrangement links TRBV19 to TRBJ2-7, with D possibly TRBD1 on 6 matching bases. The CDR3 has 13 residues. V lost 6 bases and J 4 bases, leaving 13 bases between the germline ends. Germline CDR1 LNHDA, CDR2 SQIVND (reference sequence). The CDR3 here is CASSSERGYEQYF. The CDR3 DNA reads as TGTGCCAGTAGCTCGGAGAGGGGGTACGAGCAGTACTTC.

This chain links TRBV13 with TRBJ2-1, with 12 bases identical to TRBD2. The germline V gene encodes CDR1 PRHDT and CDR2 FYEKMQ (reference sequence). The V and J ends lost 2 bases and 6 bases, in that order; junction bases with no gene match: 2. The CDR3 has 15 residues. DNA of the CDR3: TGTGCCAGCAGCTTACTAGCGGGGGGGCCCAATGAGCAGTTCTTC. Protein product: CASSLLAGGPNEQFF.

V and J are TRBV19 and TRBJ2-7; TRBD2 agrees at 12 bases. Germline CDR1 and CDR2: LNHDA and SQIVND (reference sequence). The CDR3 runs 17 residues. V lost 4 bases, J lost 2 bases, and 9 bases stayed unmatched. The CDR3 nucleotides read TGTGCCAGTAGTAAGGGACTAGCGGGCACGATGCCCTACGAGCAGTACTTC. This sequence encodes CASSKGLAGTMPYEQYF.

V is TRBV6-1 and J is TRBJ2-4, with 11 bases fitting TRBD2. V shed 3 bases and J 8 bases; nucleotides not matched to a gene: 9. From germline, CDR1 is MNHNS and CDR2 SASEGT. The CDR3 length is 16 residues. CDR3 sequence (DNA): TGTGCCAGCAGTGAGGTGCTAGCGGGAGGTAGCGACATTCAGTACTTC. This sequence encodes CASSEVLAGGSDIQYF.

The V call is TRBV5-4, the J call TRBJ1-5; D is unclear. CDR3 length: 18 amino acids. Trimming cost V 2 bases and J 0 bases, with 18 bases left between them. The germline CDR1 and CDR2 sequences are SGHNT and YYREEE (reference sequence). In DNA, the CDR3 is TGTGCCAGCAGCTTTAATGGCAGGTTCACCTATAGCAATCAGCCCCAGCATTTT. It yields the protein CASSFNGRFTYSNQPQHF.

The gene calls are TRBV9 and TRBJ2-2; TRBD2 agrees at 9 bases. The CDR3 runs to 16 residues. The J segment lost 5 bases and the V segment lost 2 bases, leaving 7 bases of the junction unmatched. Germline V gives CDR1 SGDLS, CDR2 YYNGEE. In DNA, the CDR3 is TGTGCCAGCAGCGTGACTAGCGGAGCGGGTACCGGGGAGCTGTTTTTT. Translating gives CASSVTSGAGTGELFF.

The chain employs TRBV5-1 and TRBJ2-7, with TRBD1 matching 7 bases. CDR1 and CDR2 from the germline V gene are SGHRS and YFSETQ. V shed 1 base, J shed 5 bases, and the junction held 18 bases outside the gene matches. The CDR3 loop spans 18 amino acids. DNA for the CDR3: TGCGCCAGCAGCTTGATACTAATTGGGACAGCCTCTCGGAACGAGCAGTACTTC. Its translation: CASSLILIGTASRNEQYF. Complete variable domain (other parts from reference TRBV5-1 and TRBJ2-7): KAGVTQTPRYLIKTRGQQVTLSCSPISGHRSVSWYQQTPGQGLQFLFEYFSETQRNKGNFPGRFSGRQFSNSRSEMNVSTLELGDSALYLCASSLILIGTASRNEQYFGPGTRLTVT.

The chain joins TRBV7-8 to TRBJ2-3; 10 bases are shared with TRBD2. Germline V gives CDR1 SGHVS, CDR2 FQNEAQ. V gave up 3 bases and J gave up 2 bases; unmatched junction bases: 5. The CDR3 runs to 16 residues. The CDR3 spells CASSFYSGGNTDTQYF. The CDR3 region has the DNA TGTGCCAGCAGCTTCTATAGCGGGGGGAACACAGATACGCAGTATTTT.

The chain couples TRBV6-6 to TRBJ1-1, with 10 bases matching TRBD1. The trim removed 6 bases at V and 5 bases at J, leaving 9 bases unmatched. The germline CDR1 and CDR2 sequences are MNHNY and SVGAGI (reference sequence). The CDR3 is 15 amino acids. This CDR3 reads CASSTRDRGGTEAFF. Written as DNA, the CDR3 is TGTGCCAGCAGCACTAGGGACAGGGGAGGGACTGAAGCTTTCTTT.

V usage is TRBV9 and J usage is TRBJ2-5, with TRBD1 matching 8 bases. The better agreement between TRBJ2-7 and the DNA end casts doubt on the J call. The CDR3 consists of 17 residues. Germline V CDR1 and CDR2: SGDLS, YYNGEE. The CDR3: CASSVTASGSGGREQYF. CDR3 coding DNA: TGTGCCAGCAGCGTAACCGCCTCCGGGTCAGGGGGCCGCGAGCAGTACTTC.